The clone carrying this TCR beta chain was picked up many times. What it binds is not known. This sample stems from a study of shared clonotypes between healthy human individuals. Study as a whole: The cohort comprised a couple of women and a few men. Their ages spanned 18 to 49 years.

The germline gives CDR1 SGHKS, CDR2 YYEKEE (reference sequence). V was cut by 1 base and J by 2 bases, with 15 bases left in between. The CDR3 runs to 16 residues. General observations from the study: Among donors, clonotype sharing was expected to be affected by sequencing depth.

The assay ran at deep level. Sequenced by immunoSEQ multiplex PCR; TCRdb stores in-frame clones only, minus some. The sample includes roughly 480,000 clones, approximately 79% of them seen just once. Researchers drew on tens of millions of PBMCs for genomic DNA from unsorted samples. The TCR originated in a woman in her thirties or forties in good health. Some clones in this sample may be carry-over from other donors' samples. Source material: PBMCs. The chain employs TRBV5-5 and TRBJ2-5; tentative D call: TRBD2 (6 bases). This CDR3 is CASSLRATSLQETQYF. DNA for the CDR3: TGTGCCAGCAGCTTGCGGGCGACTAGTTTACAAGAGACCCAGTACTTC.